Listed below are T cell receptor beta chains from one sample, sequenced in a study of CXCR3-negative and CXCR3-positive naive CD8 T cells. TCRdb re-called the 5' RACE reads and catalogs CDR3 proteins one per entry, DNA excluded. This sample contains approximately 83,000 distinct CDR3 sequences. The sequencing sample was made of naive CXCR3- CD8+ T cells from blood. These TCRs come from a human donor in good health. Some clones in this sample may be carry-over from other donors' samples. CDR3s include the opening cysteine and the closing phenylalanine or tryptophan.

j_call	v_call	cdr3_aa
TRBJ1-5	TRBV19	CASTLTEYQPQHF
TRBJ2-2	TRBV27	CASSFLGQSNTGELFF
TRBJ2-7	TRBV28	CASHTNILTASSYEQYF
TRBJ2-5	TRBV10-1	CASSETSTGETQYF
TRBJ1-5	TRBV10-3	CAISDLWADSNQPQHF
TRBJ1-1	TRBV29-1	CSVEVTGTTEAFF
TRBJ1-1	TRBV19	CASSMFQAHTEAFF
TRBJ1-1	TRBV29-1	CSVDSGNTEAFF
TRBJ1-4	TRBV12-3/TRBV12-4	CASSPGVNEKLFF
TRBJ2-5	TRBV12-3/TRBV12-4	CASSLKESQETQYF
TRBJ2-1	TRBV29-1	CSVGLGTSEENEQFF
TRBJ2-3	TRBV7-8	CASRGGSSVGDTQYF
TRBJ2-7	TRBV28	CASSSAGPYEQYF
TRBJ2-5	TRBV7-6	CASSLDGQETQYF
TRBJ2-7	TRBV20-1	CSARTGTSSYEQYF
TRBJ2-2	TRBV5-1	CASSSGRPGELFF
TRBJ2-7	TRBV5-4	CASSLEPPGLASYEQYF
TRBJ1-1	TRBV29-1	CSVEDENTEAFF
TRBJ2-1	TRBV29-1	CSGATSGNEQFF
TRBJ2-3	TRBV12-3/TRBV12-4	CASSQQGRGDTQYF
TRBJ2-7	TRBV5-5	CASSLGAGPYEQYF
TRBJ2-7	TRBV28	CASSESWVTSEQYF
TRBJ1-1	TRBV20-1	CSARDFQGLGGAEAFF
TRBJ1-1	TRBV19	CASSITNTEAFF
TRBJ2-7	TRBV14	CASSRGITYEQYF